The 9 T cell receptor beta chains below all came from one sample that was sequenced in a study of blood T cell repertoires in COVID-19. Data came from immunoSEQ multiplex PCR; TCRdb stores just in-frame clones and leaves some out. The sample has under 200,000 clones; approximately 86% are singletons. Material: PBMCs or T cells enriched from blood (not recorded which). Receptors were obtained from a woman aged 60-70 years with acute COVID-19.

CDR3 nucleotide sequence: TGTGCCAGCAGTCCATCCTTAGCGGGGGCCAGAGATACGCAGTATTTT. It specifies CASSPSLAGARDTQYF. The chain uses TRBV28 and TRBJ2-3, with 9 bases aligning to TRBD2. Germline values: CDR1 MDHEN, CDR2 SYDVKM. The CDR3 has 16 residues. J gave up 5 bases and V 5 bases, and 11 bases lay outside the gene matches.

The genes are TRBV10-3 and TRBJ2-1; TRBD2 aligns across 11 bases. The CDR3 is 12 residues long. V trimming: 6 bases; J trimming: 9 bases; junction bases outside the gene matches: 1. Germline V gives CDR1 ENHRY, CDR2 SYGVKD. The CDR3 region has the DNA TGTGCCATCAGCCTAGCGGGGGGTGAGCAGTTCTTC. It codes for CAISLAGGEQFF.

V usage is TRBV6-5 and J usage is TRBJ1-2; 7 bases map to TRBD1. Germline loops: CDR1 MNHEY, CDR2 SVGAGI. The J segment lost 13 bases and the V segment lost 6 bases, leaving 8 bases of the junction unmatched. This CDR3 is built from 11 residues. The CDR3 reads CASSAQTGFTF. In nucleotides, the CDR3 is TGTGCCAGCAGCGCACAGACAGGGTTCACCTTC.

The CDR3 nucleotides are TGTGCCAGCAGTCGCCTCCGGGAGACCACTGAAGCTTTCTTT. Its translation: CASSRLRETTEAFF. The genes are TRBV6-2 or TRBV6-3 and TRBJ1-1, with D unclear. Per the germline V gene, CDR1 is MNHEY and CDR2 is SVGEGT. The CDR3 totals 14 residues. Trimming took 5 bases from V and 4 from J, leaving 14 bases between them.

The J gene is TRBJ2-5, the V gene TRBV6-2 or TRBV6-3, with D perhaps matching TRBD2 (5 bases). The CDR3 length is 14 residues. The germline V and J ends were trimmed by 5 bases and 1 base, with 11 bases remaining between them. Germline CDR1 is MNHEY and CDR2 is SVGEGT. The CDR3 spells CASSLQRLQETQYF. The CDR3 DNA reads TGTGCCAGCAGTCTTCAGCGGCTCCAAGAGACCCAGTACTTC.

The chain combines TRBV28 with TRBJ1-3; 8 nucleotides align to TRBD1. In germline, CDR1 is MDHEN, CDR2 SYDVKM. This CDR3 region has 17 residues. Germline trimming cut 4 bases from V and 0 bases from J; bases unmatched to any gene: 8. The CDR3 spells CASSSVGQAFSGNTIYF. In DNA, the CDR3 is TGTGCCAGCAGTTCCGTGGGACAGGCATTCTCTGGAAACACCATATATTTT. The complete variable domain, with remaining parts taken from reference TRBV28 and TRBJ1-3, reads DVKVTQSSRYLVKRTGEKVFLECVQDMDHENMFWYRQDPGLGLRLIYFSYDVKMKEKGDIPEGYSVSREKKERFSLILESASTNQTSMYLCASSSVGQAFSGNTIYFGEGSWLTVV.

The chain recombines TRBV5-1 with TRBJ1-1, with a possible D match to TRBD1 (5 bases). The germline CDR1 and CDR2 sequences are SGHRS and YFSETQ. The CDR3 extends over 14 amino acids. V lost 3 bases and J lost 7, with 16 bases in between. For the CDR3, the DNA is TGCGCCAGCAGCTCCAGGACGACGGGGGTTGAAGCTTTCTTT. It encodes CASSSRTTGVEAFF.

The chain joins TRBV10-3 to TRBJ1-5; a possible D gene is TRBD1 (5 bases). CDR1 and CDR2 from the germline V gene are ENHRY and SYGVKD. V dropped 9 bases and J dropped 2 bases, with 14 bases sitting between them. This CDR3 has 14 residues. The CDR3 nucleotides read TGTGCCATAGGGAGGGGCCTAGGCAATCAGCCCCAGCATTTT. Translated: CAIGRGLGNQPQHF.

The J gene is TRBJ2-6, the V gene TRBV19, with D possibly matching TRBD2 (7 bases). The CDR3 is made up of 17 amino acids. The germline CDR1 and CDR2 sequences are LNHDA and SQIVND (reference sequence). V was cut by 3 bases and J by 2 bases, with 14 bases left in between. The CDR3 loop reads CASSIPRGATGANVLTF. CDR3 in DNA: TGTGCCAGTAGTATTCCCCGGGGGGCAACTGGGGCCAACGTCCTGACTTTC.